The clone carrying this T cell receptor beta chain has only a few counts. Its antigen is unknown. PCR used 60 Vbeta primers and 13 Jbeta primers. The repertoire was sequenced with immunoSEQ multiplex PCR; TCRdb's copy has only in-frame clones and lacks some. The table records 150,000 to 200,000 clones, around 81% of them present only once. The sample comes from a study of cytomegalovirus exposure and HLA in healthy donors. Study-level findings and limits: Apparent HLA restriction characterized most CMV-associated TCR beta chains in a later analysis. A previous analysis found most TCR beta V segments productive roughly 90% or roughly 30% of the time.

Sample: PBMCs. The TCR comes from a young woman in good health and CMV-seropositive.

Here the CDR3 DNA reads TGTGCCAGCAGCTTGGCCCTTACAGACGATGGCTACACCTTC. It translates to CASSLALTDDGYTF. V gene TRBV5-5 combines with J gene TRBJ1-2; D gene uncertain. V was trimmed by 0 bases and J by 6 bases, leaving 12 bases between them. Germline V gene sequence: CDR1 SGHKS, CDR2 YYEKEE (reference sequence). This CDR3 contains 14 residues.